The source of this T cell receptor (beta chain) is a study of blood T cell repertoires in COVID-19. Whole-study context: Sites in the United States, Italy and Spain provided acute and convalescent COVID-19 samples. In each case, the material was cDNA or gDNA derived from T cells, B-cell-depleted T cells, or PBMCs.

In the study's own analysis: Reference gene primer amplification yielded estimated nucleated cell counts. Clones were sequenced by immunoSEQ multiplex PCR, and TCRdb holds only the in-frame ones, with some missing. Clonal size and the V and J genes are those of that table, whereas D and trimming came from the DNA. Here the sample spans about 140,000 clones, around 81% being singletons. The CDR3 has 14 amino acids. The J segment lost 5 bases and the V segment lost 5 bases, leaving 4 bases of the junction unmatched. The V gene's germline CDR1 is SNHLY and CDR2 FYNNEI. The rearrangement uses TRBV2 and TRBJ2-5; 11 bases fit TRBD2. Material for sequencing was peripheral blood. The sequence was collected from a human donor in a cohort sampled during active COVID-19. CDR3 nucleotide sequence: TGTGCCAGCAGTATACTAGCGGGAGTGGAGACCCAGTACTTC. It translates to CASSILAGVETQYF.